A selection of T cell receptor beta chains follows, all from one sample in a study of OX40 agonist ivuxolimab in advanced cancers. The table came from immunoSEQ multiplex PCR; TCRdb's copy has only in-frame clones and leaves some out. There are about 77,000 clones in the sample; roughly 89% occur only once, and 2% to 3% lies in the top ten. The input for sequencing was CD4+ or CD8+ T cells sorted from blood, taken in a trial of the OX40 agonist ivuxolimab. The receptors here all came from an adult with an advanced solid tumor such as melanoma, head and neck, liver or kidney cancer. The CDR3 runs from the conserved cysteine through the conserved F or W. The D gene is left open where the match is weak. Rows give clone size only sometimes, using once, few, many, or a class for an expanded clone.

d_call	v_call	j_call	clone_size	cdr3_nt	cdr3_aa
NA	TRBV29-1	TRBJ1-2	NA	TGCAGCGTTGAAAGTGGCAGTAACTATGGCTACACCTTC	CSVESGSNYGYTF
NA	TRBV19	TRBJ2-1	NA	TGTGCCAGTAGTATGGCAGCCTCCTACAATGAGCAGTTCTTC	CASSMAASYNEQFF
NA	TRBV2	TRBJ1-1	NA	TGTGCCAGCAGTGAAAGGGATCGGGGATCCGGGGAAGCTTTCTTT	CASSERDRGSGEAFF
NA	TRBV11-3	TRBJ2-2	NA	TGTGCCAGCAGCCCCTTTACCGGGGAGCTGTTTTTT	CASSPFTGELFF
TRBD2	TRBV7-2	TRBJ2-1	NA	TGTGCCAGCAGCTTAGCTGAGCGGGAACGGGGTGAGCAGTTCTTC	CASSLAERERGEQFF
TRBD1	TRBV30	TRBJ1-2	once	TGTGCCTGGACCGGGACAGATTATGGCTACACCTTC	CAWTGTDYGYTF
NA	TRBV5-1	TRBJ2-3	NA	TGCGCCAGCAGCTTGTTAGGACAGTTAGGCACAGATACGCAGTATTTT	CASSLLGQLGTDTQYF
TRBD2	TRBV5-1	TRBJ2-5	NA	TGCGCCAGCAGCTTGGTCCCAGCGGGGGGATCAAAGACCCAGTACTTC	CASSLVPAGGSKTQYF
NA	TRBV5-4	TRBJ1-1	NA	TGTGCCAGCAGCTCCCAGGGGTTCGCTTTCTTT	CASSSQGFAFF
NA	TRBV5-4	TRBJ1-6	NA	TGTGCCAGCAGCTTGGAGCGAATGGGGTCACCCCTCCACTTT	CASSLERMGSPLHF
NA	TRBV7-8	TRBJ1-5	NA	TGTGCCAGCAGCGCGGCCCCCGGGGGCAATCAGCCCCAGCATTTT	CASSAAPGGNQPQHF
NA	TRBV28	TRBJ1-1	once	TGTGCCAGCAGTCCACGGTGGACTGAAGCTTTCTTT	CASSPRWTEAFF
NA	TRBV5-6	TRBJ2-3	NA	TGTGCCAGCAGCTACCTACACCTTAGCACAGATACGCAGTATTTT	CASSYLHLSTDTQYF
TRBD1	TRBV5-1	TRBJ2-5	NA	TGCGCCAGCAGCACTTACAGGGGCTACCAAGAGACCCAGTACTTC	CASSTYRGYQETQYF
TRBD1	TRBV7-2	TRBJ2-5	once	TGTGCCAGCGGCCTACAGGGGAAAGAGACCCAGTACTTC	CASGLQGKETQYF
TRBD1	TRBV6-1	TRBJ2-3	NA	TGTGCCAGCAGGGACAGGGGTCCTTCAGATACGCAGTATTTT	CASRDRGPSDTQYF
TRBD2	TRBV7-9	TRBJ2-2	NA	TGTGCCAGCAGCACCTCCGGGACTAGCGGGAGGGCCCCCACCGGGGAGCTGTTTTTT	CASSTSGTSGRAPTGELFF
NA	TRBV5-1	TRBJ2-5	NA	TGCGCCAGCCTTGGGTGGCTAATTCTACAAGAGACCCAGTACTTC	CASLGWLILQETQYF
NA	TRBV6-5	TRBJ1-4	NA	TGTGCCAGCAGTTACTCGGGGACTGAAAAACTGTTTTTT	CASSYSGTEKLFF
NA	TRBV13	TRBJ2-1	NA	TGTGCCAGCAAAACCCGCGGCTGGAATGAGCAGTTCTTC	CASKTRGWNEQFF